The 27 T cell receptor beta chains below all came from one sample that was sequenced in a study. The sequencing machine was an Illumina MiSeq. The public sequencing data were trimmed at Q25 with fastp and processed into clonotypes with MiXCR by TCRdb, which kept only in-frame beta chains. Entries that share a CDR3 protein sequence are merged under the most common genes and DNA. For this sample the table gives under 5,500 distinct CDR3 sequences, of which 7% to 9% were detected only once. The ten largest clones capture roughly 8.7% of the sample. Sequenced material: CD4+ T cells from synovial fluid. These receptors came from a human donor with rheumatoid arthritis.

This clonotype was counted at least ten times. Written as DNA, the CDR3 is TGTGCCAGCAGCCACGGTGGAGGAGCTTTCTTT. Its protein is CASSHGGGAFF. The rearrangement joins TRBV7-2 to TRBJ1-1; D is uncertain. V was clipped by 5 bases and J by 10 bases, with 11 bases between them. This CDR3 is built from 11 residues. CDR1 SGHTA and CDR2 FQGNSA come from the germline V gene.

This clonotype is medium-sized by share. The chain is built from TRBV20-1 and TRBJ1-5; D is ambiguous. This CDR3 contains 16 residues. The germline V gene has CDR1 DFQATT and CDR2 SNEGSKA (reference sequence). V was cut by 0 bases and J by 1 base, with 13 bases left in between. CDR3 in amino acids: CSARDSAQGSNQPQHF. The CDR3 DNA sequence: TGCAGTGCTAGAGATTCGGCTCAAGGGAGCAATCAGCCCCAGCATTTT.

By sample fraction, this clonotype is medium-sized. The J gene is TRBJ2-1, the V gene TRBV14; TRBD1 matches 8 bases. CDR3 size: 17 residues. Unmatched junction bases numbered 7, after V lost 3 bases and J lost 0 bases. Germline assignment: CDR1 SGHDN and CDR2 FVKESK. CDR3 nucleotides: TGTGCCAGCAGCCAGTCGACAGGGGCGGGCTCCTACAATGAGCAGTTCTTC. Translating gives CASSQSTGAGSYNEQFF.

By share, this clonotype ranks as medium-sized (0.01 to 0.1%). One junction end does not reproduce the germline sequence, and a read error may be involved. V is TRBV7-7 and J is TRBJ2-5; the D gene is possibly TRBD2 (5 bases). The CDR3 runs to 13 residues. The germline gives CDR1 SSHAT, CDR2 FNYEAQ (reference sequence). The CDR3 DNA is TGTGCTAGCAGCTTAGGCGCGGGAGAGACCCAGTACTTC. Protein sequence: CASSLGAGETQYF.

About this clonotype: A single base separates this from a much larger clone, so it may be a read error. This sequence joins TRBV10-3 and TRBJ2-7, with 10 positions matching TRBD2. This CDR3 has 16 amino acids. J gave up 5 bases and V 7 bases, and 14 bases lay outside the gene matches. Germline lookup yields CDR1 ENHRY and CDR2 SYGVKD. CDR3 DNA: TGTGCCATCAAAGTTGCTAGCGGGGGTGTATCTGACGAGCAGTACTTC. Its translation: CAIKVASGGVSDEQYF.

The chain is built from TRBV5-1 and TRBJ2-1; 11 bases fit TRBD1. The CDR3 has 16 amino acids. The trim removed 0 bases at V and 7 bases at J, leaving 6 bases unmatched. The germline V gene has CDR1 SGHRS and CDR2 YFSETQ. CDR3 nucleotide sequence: TGCGCCAGCAGCTTGGTTGGACAGGGGGCGACAAATGAGCAGTTCTTC. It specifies CASSLVGQGATNEQFF.

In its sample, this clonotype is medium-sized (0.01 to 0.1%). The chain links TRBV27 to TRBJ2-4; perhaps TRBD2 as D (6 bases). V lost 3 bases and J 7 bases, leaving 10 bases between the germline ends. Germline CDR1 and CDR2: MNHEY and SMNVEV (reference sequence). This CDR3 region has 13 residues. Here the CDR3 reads CASSFAGGNIQYF. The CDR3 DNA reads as TGTGCCAGCAGTTTCGCCGGAGGGAACATTCAGTACTTC.

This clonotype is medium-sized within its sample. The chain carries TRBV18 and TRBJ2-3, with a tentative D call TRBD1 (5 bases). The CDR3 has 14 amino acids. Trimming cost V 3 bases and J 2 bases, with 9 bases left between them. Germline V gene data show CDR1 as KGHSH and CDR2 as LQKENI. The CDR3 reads CASSPVTDTDTQYF. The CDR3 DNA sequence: TGTGCCAGCTCACCGGTGACAGACACAGATACGCAGTATTTT. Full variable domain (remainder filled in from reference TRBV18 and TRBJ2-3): NAGVMQNPRHLVRRRGQEARLRCSPMKGHSHVYWYRQLPEEGLKFMVYLQKENIIDESGMPKERFSAEFPKEGPSILRIQQVVRGDSAAYFCASSPVTDTDTQYFGPGTRLTVL.

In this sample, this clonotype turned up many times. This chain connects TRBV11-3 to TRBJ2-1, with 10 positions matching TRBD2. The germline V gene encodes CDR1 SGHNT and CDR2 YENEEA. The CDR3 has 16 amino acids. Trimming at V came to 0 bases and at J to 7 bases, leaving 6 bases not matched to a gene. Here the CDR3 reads CASSLEKGLARNEQFF. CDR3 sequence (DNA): TGTGCCAGCAGCTTAGAGAAGGGACTAGCGAGGAATGAGCAGTTCTTC.

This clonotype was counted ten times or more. CDR3 nucleotides: TGTGCCTGGGAGGGAACCGGGACTAGCGGGAATCAAGATACGCAGTATTTT. The encoded protein is CAWEGTGTSGNQDTQYF. V usage is TRBV30 and J usage is TRBJ2-3, with 13 nucleotides matching TRBD2. V lost 5 bases, J lost 5 bases, and 13 bases stayed unmatched. Germline CDR1 GTSNPN, CDR2 SVGIG (reference sequence). The CDR3 covers 17 residues.

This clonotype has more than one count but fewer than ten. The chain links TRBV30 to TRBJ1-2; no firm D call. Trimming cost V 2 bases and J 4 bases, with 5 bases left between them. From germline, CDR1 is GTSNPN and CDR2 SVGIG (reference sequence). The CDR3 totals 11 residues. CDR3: CAWSSSYGYTF. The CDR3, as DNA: TGTGCCTGGAGTTCGAGCTATGGCTACACCTTC.

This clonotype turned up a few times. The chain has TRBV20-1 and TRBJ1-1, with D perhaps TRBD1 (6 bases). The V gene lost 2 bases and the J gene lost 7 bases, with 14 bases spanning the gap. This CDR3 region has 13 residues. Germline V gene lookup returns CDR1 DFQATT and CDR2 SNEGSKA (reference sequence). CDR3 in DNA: TGCAGTGCTAGAAGACAGGCGTCTCTTGAAGCTTTCTTT. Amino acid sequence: CSARRQASLEAFF.

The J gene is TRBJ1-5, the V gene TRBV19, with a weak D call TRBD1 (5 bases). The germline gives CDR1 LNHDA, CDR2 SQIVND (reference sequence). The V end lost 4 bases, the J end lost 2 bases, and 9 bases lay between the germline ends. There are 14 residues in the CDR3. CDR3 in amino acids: CASSTSGGNQPQHF. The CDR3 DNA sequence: TGTGCCAGTAGTACCTCGGGGGGCAATCAGCCCCAGCATTTT.

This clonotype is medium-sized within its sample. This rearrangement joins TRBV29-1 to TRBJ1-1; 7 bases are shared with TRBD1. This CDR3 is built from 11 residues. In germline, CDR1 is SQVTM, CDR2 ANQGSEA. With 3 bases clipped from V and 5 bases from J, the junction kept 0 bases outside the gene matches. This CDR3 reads CSVDRGTEAFF. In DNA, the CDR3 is TGCAGCGTTGACAGGGGGACTGAAGCTTTCTTT. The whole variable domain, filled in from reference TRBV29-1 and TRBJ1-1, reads SAVISQKPSRDICQRGTSLTIQCQVDSQVTMMFWYRQQPGQSLTLIATANQGSEATYESGFVIDKFPISRPNLTFSTLTVSNMSPEDSSIYLCSVDRGTEAFFGQGTRLTVV.

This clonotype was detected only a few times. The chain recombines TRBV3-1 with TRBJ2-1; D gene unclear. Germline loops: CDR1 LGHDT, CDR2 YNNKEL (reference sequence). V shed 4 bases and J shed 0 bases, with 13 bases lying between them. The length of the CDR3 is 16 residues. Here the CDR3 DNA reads TGTGCCAGCAGCCCCCGCCTCCTTCTCTCCTACAATGAGCAGTTCTTC. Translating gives CASSPRLLLSYNEQFF.

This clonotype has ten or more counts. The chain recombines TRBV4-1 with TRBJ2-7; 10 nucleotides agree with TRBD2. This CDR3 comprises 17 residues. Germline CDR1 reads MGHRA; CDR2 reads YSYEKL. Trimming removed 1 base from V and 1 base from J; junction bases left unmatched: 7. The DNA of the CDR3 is TGCGCCAGCAGCCAAGCGACCCGGACTAGCGGTTCCTACGAGCAGTACTTC. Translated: CASSQATRTSGSYEQYF.

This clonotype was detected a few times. The DNA of the CDR3 is TGCGCCAGCAGCGGACGGGACAAGACCTACGAGCAGTACTTC. Translated: CASSGRDKTYEQYF. V and J are TRBV5-1 and TRBJ2-7, with D maybe TRBD1 (6 bases). The V end was cut by 4 bases, the J end by 2 bases, with 13 bases between. CDR3 length: 14 residues. Per the germline V gene, CDR1 is SGHRS and CDR2 is YFSETQ.

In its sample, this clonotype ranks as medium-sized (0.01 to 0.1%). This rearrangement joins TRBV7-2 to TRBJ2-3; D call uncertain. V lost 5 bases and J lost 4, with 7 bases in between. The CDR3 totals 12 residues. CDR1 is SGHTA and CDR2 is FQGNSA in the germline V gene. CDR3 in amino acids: CASSLFADTQYF. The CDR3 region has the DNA TGTGCCAGCAGCCTCTTCGCAGATACGCAGTATTTT.

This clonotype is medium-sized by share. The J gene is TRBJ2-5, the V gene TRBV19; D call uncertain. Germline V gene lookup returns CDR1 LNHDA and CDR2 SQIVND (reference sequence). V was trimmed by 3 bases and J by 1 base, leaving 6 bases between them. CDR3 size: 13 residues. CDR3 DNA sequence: TGTGCCAGTAGTATCACAGCCCAAGAGACCCAGTACTTC. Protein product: CASSITAQETQYF.

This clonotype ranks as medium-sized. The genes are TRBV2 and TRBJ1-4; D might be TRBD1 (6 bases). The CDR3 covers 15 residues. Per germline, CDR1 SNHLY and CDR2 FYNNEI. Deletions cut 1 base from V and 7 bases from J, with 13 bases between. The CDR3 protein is CASSEVSQGSEKLFF. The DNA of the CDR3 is TGTGCCAGCAGTGAAGTTAGCCAGGGGAGTGAAAAACTGTTTTTT.

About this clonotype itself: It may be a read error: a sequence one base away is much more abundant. CDR3 bases: TGCAGCGGATTGACAGGGGTGTCTGGCCACACCTTC. Its translation is CSGLTGVSGHTF. V gene TRBV29-1 combines with J gene TRBJ1-2, with 8 bases fitting TRBD1. The CDR3 is 12 amino acids. The V gene's germline CDR1 is SQVTM and CDR2 ANQGSEA. Supplemented by reference TRBV29-1 and TRBJ1-2, the full variable domain reads SAVISQKPSRDICQRGTSLTIQCQVDSQVTMMFWYRQQPGQSLTLIATANQGSEATYESGFVIDKFPISRPNLTFSTLTVSNMSPEDSSIYLCSGLTGVSGHTFGSGTRLTVV.

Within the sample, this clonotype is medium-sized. CDR3 bases: TGTGCCAGACGTGAGGGGCTAGCGGGAGAATCCGGGGAGCTGTTTTTT. Encoded protein: CARREGLAGESGELFF. The genes are TRBV13 and TRBJ2-2, with 10 bases aligning to TRBD2. There are 16 residues in the CDR3. Germline V gives CDR1 PRHDT, CDR2 FYEKMQ (reference sequence). Unmatched junction bases numbered 13, after V lost 9 bases and J lost 6 bases.

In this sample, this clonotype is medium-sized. The DNA of the CDR3 is TGTGCCAGCAGCCGTAGTCGTACGGAGAACACTGAAGCTTTCTTT. Amino acids: CASSRSRTENTEAFF. This chain links TRBV11-2 with TRBJ1-1; no reliable D call. Trimming cost V 5 bases and J 1 base, with 14 bases left between them. This CDR3 is built from 15 residues. Germline V gene sequence: CDR1 SGHAT, CDR2 FQNNGV.

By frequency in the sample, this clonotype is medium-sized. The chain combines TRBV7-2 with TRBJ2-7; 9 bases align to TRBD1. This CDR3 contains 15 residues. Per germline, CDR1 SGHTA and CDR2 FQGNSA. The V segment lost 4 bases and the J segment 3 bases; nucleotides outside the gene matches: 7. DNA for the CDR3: TGTGCCAGCAGCTCCACTCCGGGACAGGGCTACGAGCAGTACTTC. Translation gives CASSSTPGQGYEQYF.

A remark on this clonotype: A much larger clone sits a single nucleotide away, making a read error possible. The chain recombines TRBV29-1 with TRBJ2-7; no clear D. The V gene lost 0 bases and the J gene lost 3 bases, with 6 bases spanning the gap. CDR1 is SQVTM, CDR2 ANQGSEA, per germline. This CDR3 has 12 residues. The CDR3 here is CSVEDVVYEQYF. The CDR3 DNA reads TGCAGCGTTGAAGATGTGGTCTACGAGCAGTACTTC.

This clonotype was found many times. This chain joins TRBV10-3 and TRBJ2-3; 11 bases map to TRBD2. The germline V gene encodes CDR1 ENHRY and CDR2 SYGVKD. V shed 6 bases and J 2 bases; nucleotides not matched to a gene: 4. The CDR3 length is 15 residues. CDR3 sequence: CAISGTSGTTDTQYF. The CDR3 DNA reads TGTGCCATCAGCGGGACTAGCGGTACCACAGATACGCAGTATTTT.

The CDR3 DNA sequence: TGTGCCACCAGCAGAGAAGGGGACAGGGGTGGAGAGACCCAGTACTTC. Encoded protein: CATSREGDRGGETQYF. The genes are TRBV15 and TRBJ2-5; TRBD1 matches at 10 bases. Germline loops: CDR1 LNHNV, CDR2 YYDKDF (reference sequence). The CDR3 contains 16 residues. Trimming removed 0 bases from V and 4 bases from J; junction bases left unmatched: 5. Complete variable domain (other parts from reference TRBV15 and TRBJ2-5): DAMVIQNPRYQVTQFGKPVTLSCSQTLNHNVMYWYQQKSSQAPKLLFHYYDKDFNNEADTPDNFQSRRPNTSFCFLDIRSPGLGDTAMYLCATSREGDRGGETQYFGPGTRLLVL.